The 13 T cell receptor beta chains below come from one sample, sequenced in a study of CD8 T cells in ankylosing spondylitis. TCRdb re-called the 5' RACE reads with MiXCR, one entry per CDR3 protein. The sample holds around 180,000 distinct CDR3 sequences, approximately 12% seen once. The sample comprised blood, either unsorted or a sorted T cell fraction (not recorded which). These receptors all stem from a female donor with ankylosing spondylitis or in good health (not recorded which).

The chain recombines TRBV7-8 with TRBJ2-1; TRBD2 is a possible D gene (5 bases). CDR1 is SGHVS, CDR2 FQNEAQ, per germline. The CDR3 loop spans 12 amino acids. V gave up 1 base and J gave up 12 bases, with 10 bases separating them. CDR3 coding DNA: TGTGCCAGCAGCTTAGTTGCGGGCAGGCAGTTCTTC. Residues: CASSLVAGRQFF.

The rearrangement uses TRBV30 and TRBJ1-4; maybe TRBD1 (5 bases). The V end was cut by 4 bases, the J end by 8 bases, with 17 bases between. This CDR3 spans 14 amino acids. Germline CDR1 is GTSNPN and CDR2 is SVGIG (reference sequence). CDR3 residues: CAWTGRSRQEKLFF. Written as DNA, the CDR3 is TGTGCCTGGACAGGGCGAAGTAGACAGGAAAAACTGTTTTTT. Supplemented by reference TRBV30 and TRBJ1-4, the full variable domain reads SQTIHQWPATLVQPVGSPLSLECTVEGTSNPNLYWYRQAAGRGLQLLFYSVGIGQISSEVPQNLSASRPQDRQFILSSKKLLLSDSGFYLCAWTGRSRQEKLFFGSGTQLSVL.

Notes on this clonotype: Because it lacks the conserved phenylalanine or tryptophan at the end, this CDR3 is likely a read error. The chain employs TRBV20-1 and TRBJ2-4, with 10 bases identical to TRBD2. The CDR3 has 17 residues. Germline V gene sequence: CDR1 DFQATT, CDR2 SNEGSKA (reference sequence). With 1 base clipped from V and 0 bases from J, the junction kept 6 bases outside the gene matches. The CDR3 protein is CSARAQEREGAKNIQYL. The CDR3 region has the DNA TGCAGTGCTAGAGCGCAAGAGCGGGAGGGAGCCAAAAACATTCAGTACCTC.

Remarks on this clonotype: This may be a read error: a much more frequent sequence differs by one nucleotide. V usage is TRBV12-3 or TRBV12-4 and J usage is TRBJ1-4, with D possibly matching TRBD1 (5 bases). The CDR3 covers 14 residues. CDR3 in amino acids: CVSSFSGPQEKLFF. The DNA of the CDR3 is TGTGTCAGCAGTTTCTCAGGGCCGCAGGAAAAACTGTTTTTT.

This clonotype was detected a few times. V is TRBV6-2 or TRBV6-3 and J is TRBJ1-2, with a weak D call TRBD1 (5 bases). Germline-derived CDR1 and CDR2 are MNHEY and SVGEGT. V was pared by 4 bases and J by 4 bases, with 16 bases between. This CDR3 is 15 amino acids long. CDR3 sequence reads: CASSFEPGRTYGYTF. In DNA, the CDR3 is TGTGCCAGCAGTTTCGAACCGGGACGGACCTATGGCTACACCTTC.

This clonotype turned up a few times. This chain uses TRBV20-1 with TRBJ2-3, with 9 nucleotides matching TRBD2. Germline V CDR1 and CDR2: DFQATT, SNEGSKA (reference sequence). This CDR3 has 12 amino acids. V shed 7 bases and J 5 bases; nucleotides not matched to a gene: 4. This CDR3 is CSVAGVGDTQYF. The CDR3 nucleotides read TGCAGTGTAGCGGGAGTCGGAGATACGCAGTATTTT.

The chain combines TRBV6-2 or TRBV6-3 with TRBJ2-7, with 8 bases identical to TRBD2. Trimming cost V 6 bases and J 3 bases; bases outside gene matches: 10. Germline CDR1 is MNHEY and CDR2 is SVGEGT. The CDR3 totals 15 residues. In nucleotides, the CDR3 is TGTGCCAGCAGCCCTACTAGCGGATTACGCTACGAGCAGTACTTC. Amino acid sequence: CASSPTSGLRYEQYF.

This clonotype was counted at least ten times. The chain joins TRBV7-2 to TRBJ1-2; no clear D gene. The CDR3 is 13 residues long. Per the germline V gene, CDR1 is SGHTA and CDR2 is FQGNSA. Trimming took off 3 bases at V and 2 bases at J, with 7 bases between the two ends. The CDR3 region is CASSFGQNYGYTF. The CDR3, as DNA: TGTGCCAGCAGCTTCGGGCAGAACTATGGCTACACCTTC. The variable domain in full, completed from reference TRBV7-2 and TRBJ1-2, reads GAGVSQSPSNKVTEKGKDVELRCDPISGHTALYWYRQSLGQGLEFLIYFQGNSAPDKSGLPSDRFSAERTGGSVSTLTIQRTQQEDSAVYLCASSFGQNYGYTFGSGTRLTVV.

This chain links TRBV10-3 with TRBJ2-1; D might be TRBD1 or TRBD2, each matching 5 bases. Trimming removed 5 bases at V and 3 bases at J, with 11 bases between. This CDR3 has 14 residues. Germline CDR1 reads ENHRY; CDR2 reads SYGVKD. CDR3 sequence (DNA): TGTGCCATCAGTAACCGGGACGGCTACAATGAGCAGTTCTTC. It specifies CAISNRDGYNEQFF.

This clonotype was observed at least ten times. The CDR3 DNA reads TGCGCCAGCAGCTTGAGGGCAGGGGGCGTTTCTGAAGCTTTCTTT. It encodes CASSLRAGGVSEAFF. The V call is TRBV5-1, the J call TRBJ1-1; TRBD1 matches at 8 bases. The germline gives CDR1 SGHRS, CDR2 YFSETQ. Losses at the gene ends were 1 base for V and 6 bases for J; bases not matched to a gene: 8. This CDR3 is built from 15 residues.

This clonotype was counted ten times or more. V gene TRBV20-1 combines with J gene TRBJ1-1; 7 bases align to TRBD1. The CDR3 consists of 14 residues. The germline V gene encodes CDR1 DFQATT and CDR2 SNEGSKA (reference sequence). V trimming: 1 base; J trimming: 2 bases; junction bases outside the gene matches: 4. CDR3 in DNA: TGCAGTGCTAGAGGGGGGACAGCCAACACTGAAGCTTTCTTT. Amino acid sequence: CSARGGTANTEAFF.

This clonotype was observed at least ten times. The CDR3 DNA follows: TGTGCCAGCCTCTTTGGGGGACAACCGAATCAGCCCCAGCATTTT. Residues: CASLFGGQPNQPQHF. The chain is built from TRBV28 and TRBJ1-5; D possibly corresponds to TRBD1 (6 bases). V was clipped by 8 bases and J by 4 bases, with 18 bases between them. CDR1 is MDHEN, CDR2 SYDVKM, per germline. The CDR3 length is 15 residues.

This clonotype has a count of ten or more. V gene TRBV29-1 combines with J gene TRBJ2-3; TRBD1 matches at 8 bases. This CDR3 region has 15 residues. In germline, CDR1 is SQVTM, CDR2 ANQGSEA. V lost 6 bases to trimming and J lost 5 bases; unmatched junction nucleotides: 13. Written as DNA, the CDR3 is TGCAGCGTCTCCAGCACAGGGGGGCTAATAGATACGCAGTATTTT. It encodes CSVSSTGGLIDTQYF.